This T cell receptor (beta chain) was captured in a study of neurological immune-mediated disorders. Details on this clonotype: The antigen is undetermined.

Study-wide results and limits: HTLV-1-associated myelopathy had the most TCR clonal expansion, while multiple sclerosis had the least, a level that fell below healthy controls.

Germline loops: CDR1 SQVTM, CDR2 ANQGSEA. This CDR3 region has 12 residues. J was trimmed by 10 bases and V by 7 bases; bases with no gene match: 5. With 10-nucleotide random UMIs included, cDNA was synthesized by 5'RACE. TCRdb reanalysed the 5' RACE reads using MiXCR and keeps one entry per CDR3 protein. The table records about 24,000 distinct CDR3 sequences, about 13% of them present only once. This sample's time point: technical triplicate 1. This clonotype was sampled from a female donor with HTLV-1-associated myelopathy (HAM/TSP). The chain employs TRBV29-1 and TRBJ2-1; 12 bases agree with TRBD1. The sequencing sample was made of CD4+ T cells from blood. CDR3 nucleotide sequence: TGCAGCGAAGGGACAGGGGGCGGGGAGCAGTTCTTC. Encoded protein: CSEGTGGGEQFF.